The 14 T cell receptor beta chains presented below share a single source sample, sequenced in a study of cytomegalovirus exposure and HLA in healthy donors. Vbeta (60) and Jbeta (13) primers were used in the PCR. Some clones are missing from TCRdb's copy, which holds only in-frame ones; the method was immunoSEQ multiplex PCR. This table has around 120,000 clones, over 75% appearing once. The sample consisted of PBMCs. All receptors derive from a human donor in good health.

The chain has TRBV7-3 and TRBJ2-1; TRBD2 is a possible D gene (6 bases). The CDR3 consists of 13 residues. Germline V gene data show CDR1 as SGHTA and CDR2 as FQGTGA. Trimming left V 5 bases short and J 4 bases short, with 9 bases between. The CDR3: CASSPRGYNEQFF. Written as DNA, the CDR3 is TGTGCCAGCAGCCCCCGGGGGTACAATGAGCAGTTCTTC.

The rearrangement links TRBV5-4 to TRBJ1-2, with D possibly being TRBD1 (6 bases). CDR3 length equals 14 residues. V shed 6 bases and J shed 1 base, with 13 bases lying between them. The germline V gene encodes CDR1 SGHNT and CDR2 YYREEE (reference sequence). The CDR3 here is CASTRGSRNYGYTF. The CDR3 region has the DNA TGTGCCAGCACCAGGGGCAGCCGTAACTATGGCTACACCTTC.

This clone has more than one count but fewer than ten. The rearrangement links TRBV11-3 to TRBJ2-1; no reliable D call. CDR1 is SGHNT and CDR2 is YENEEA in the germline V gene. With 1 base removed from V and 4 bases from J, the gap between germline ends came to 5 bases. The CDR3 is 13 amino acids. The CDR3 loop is CASSLAGYNEQFF. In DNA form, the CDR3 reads TGTGCCAGCAGCTTAGCAGGATACAATGAGCAGTTCTTC.

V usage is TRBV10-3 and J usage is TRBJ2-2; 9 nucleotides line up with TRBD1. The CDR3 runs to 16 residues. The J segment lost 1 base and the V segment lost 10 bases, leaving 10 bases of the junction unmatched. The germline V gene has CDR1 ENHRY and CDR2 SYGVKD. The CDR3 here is CASTGQGMVNTGELFF. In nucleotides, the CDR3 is TGTGCCAGCACGGGACAGGGTATGGTGAACACCGGGGAGCTGTTTTTT.

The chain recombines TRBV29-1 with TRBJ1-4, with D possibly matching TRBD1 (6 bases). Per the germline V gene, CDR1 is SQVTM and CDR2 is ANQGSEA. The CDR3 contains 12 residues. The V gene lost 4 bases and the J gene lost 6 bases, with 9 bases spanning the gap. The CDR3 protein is CSVAGVDEKLFF. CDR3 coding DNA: TGCAGCGTTGCAGGGGTTGATGAAAAACTGTTTTTT.

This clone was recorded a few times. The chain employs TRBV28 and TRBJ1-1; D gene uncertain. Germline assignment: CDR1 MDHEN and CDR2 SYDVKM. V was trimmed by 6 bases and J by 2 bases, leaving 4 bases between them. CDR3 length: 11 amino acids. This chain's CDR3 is CASRTNTEAFF. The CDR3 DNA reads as TGTGCCAGCAGAACTAACACTGAAGCTTTCTTT.

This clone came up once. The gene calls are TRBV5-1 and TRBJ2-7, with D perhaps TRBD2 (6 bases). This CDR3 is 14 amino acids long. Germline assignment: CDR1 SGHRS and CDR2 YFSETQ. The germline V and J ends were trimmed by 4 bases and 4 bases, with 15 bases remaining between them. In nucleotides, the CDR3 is TGCGCCAGCAGCGGAGGGGCAGGGCAGTACGAGCAGTACTTC. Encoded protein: CASSGGAGQYEQYF. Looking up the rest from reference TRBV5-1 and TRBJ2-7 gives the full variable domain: KAGVTQTPRYLIKTRGQQVTLSCSPISGHRSVSWYQQTPGQGLQFLFEYFSETQRNKGNFPGRFSGRQFSNSRSEMNVSTLELGDSALYLCASSGGAGQYEQYFGPGTRLTVT.

The CDR3 DNA reads TGTGCCAGCAGCAAAGGGACAGCGAACACCGGGGAGCTGTTTTTT. Residues: CASSKGTANTGELFF. The rearrangement uses TRBV21-1 and TRBJ2-2; the table calls TRBD1, which could not be checked here. TRBV21-1 is shown as a pseudogene. This CDR3 comprises 15 residues.

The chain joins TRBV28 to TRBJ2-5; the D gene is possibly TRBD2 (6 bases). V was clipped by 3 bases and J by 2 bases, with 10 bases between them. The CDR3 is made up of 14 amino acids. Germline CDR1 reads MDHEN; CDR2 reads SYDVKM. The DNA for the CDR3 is TGTGCCAGCAGTTTTGGGGGGAAACAAGAGACCCAGTACTTC. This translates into CASSFGGKQETQYF.

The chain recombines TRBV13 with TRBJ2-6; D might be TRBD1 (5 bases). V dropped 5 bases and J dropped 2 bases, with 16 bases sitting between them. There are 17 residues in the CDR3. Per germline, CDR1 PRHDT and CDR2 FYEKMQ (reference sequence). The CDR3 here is CASSLRQYPAGANVLTF. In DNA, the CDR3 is TGTGCCAGCAGCCTGCGACAGTACCCCGCTGGGGCCAACGTCCTGACTTTC.

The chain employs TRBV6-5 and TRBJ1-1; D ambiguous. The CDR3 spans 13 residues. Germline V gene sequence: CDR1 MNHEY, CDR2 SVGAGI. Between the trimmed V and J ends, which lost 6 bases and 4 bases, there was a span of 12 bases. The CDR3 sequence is CASSPPSTTEAFF. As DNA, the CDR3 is TGTGCCAGCAGCCCACCATCTACCACTGAAGCTTTCTTT.

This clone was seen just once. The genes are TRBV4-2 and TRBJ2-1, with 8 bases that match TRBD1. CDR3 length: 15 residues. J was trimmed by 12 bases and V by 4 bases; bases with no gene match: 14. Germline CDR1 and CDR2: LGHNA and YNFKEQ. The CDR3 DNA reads TGTGCCAGCAGCCCAGGGGGCAGGGGGCTCTCCGGGCAGTTCTTC. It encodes CASSPGGRGLSGQFF.

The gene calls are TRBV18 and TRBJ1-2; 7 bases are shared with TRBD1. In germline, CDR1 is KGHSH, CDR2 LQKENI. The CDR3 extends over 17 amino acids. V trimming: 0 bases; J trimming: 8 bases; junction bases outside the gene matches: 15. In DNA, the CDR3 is TGTGCCAGCTCACCACCCGGGACAGATATCACATCGAGAGGCTACACCTTC. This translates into CASSPPGTDITSRGYTF.

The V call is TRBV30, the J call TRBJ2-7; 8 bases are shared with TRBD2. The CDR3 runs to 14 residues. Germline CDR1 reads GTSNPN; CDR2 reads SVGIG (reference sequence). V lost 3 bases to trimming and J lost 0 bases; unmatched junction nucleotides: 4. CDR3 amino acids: CAWSRGTSSYEQYF. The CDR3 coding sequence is TGTGCCTGGAGCCGCGGGACTAGCTCCTACGAGCAGTACTTC.